The 5 T cell receptor beta chains below come from one sample, sequenced in a study of control samples from healthy donors and cancer patients. Method: immunoSEQ multiplex PCR; TCRdb's copy keeps in-frame clones and lacks some. Of 150,000 or so clones in the sample, 85% to 95% are singletons; the top ten hold 14%. Sequencing was performed on PBMCs. The receptors derive from a man in his fifties or sixties with colorectal cancer.

The CDR3 region is CASSYIGHTEAFF. DNA for the CDR3: TGTGCCAGCAGTTATATAGGGCACACTGAAGCTTTCTTT. This chain joins TRBV6-5 and TRBJ1-1; D is unresolved. Germline CDR1 and CDR2: MNHEY and SVGAGI. V dropped 3 bases and J dropped 3 bases, with 8 bases sitting between them. CDR3 size: 13 residues.

This rearrangement joins TRBV9 to TRBJ1-3; D call uncertain. Germline lookup yields CDR1 SGDLS and CDR2 YYNGEE. The CDR3 has 17 amino acids. V lost 4 bases to trimming and J lost 0 bases, with 17 bases between them. The CDR3 protein is CASSPRVASLSGNTIYF. The CDR3 nucleotides are TGTGCCAGCAGCCCCCGCGTAGCGTCCCTCTCTGGAAACACCATATATTTT.

The rearrangement joins TRBV6-6 to TRBJ1-3; D might be TRBD1 (6 bases). The V end lost 5 bases, the J end lost 0 bases, and 8 bases lay between the germline ends. This CDR3 region has 14 residues. Germline V gene sequence: CDR1 MNHNY, CDR2 SVGAGI (reference sequence). The CDR3 sequence is CASSTGTSGNTIYF. CDR3 coding DNA: TGTGCCAGCAGTACAGGGACCTCTGGAAACACCATATATTTT.

The V and J genes are TRBV6-5 and TRBJ2-3; tentatively, D is TRBD1 (6 bases). The CDR3 consists of 15 residues. Germline V lookup: CDR1 MNHEY, CDR2 SVGAGI. The V and J ends lost 3 bases and 0 bases respectively, with 10 bases between them. The CDR3 sequence: CASSYTGSSTDTQYF. CDR3 DNA sequence: TGTGCCAGCAGTTATACAGGGTCCAGCACAGATACGCAGTATTTT.

The J gene is TRBJ2-3, the V gene TRBV5-1; the match to TRBD2 covers 13 bases. The CDR3 covers 17 residues. J gave up 0 bases and V 0 bases, and 1 base lay outside the gene matches. Per the germline V gene, CDR1 is SGHRS and CDR2 is YFSETQ. The CDR3: CASSLGLAGGSTDTQYF. In DNA, the CDR3 is TGCGCCAGCAGCTTGGGACTAGCGGGGGGAAGCACAGATACGCAGTATTTT.